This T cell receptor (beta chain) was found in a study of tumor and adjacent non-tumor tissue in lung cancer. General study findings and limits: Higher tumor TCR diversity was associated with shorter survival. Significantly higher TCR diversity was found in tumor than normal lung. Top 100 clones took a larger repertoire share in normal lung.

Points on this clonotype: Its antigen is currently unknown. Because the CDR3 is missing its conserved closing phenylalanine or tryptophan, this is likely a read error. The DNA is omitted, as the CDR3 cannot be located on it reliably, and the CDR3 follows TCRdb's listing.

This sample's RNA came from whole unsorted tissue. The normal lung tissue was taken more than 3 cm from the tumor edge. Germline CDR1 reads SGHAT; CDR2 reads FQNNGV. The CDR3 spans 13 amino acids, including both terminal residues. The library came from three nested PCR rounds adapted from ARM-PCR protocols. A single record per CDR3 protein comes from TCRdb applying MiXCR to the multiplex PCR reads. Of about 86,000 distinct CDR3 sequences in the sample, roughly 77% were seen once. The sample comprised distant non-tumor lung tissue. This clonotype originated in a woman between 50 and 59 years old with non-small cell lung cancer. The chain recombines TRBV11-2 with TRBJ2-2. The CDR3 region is CASSYENTGELIV.